These 4 T cell receptor beta chains were all obtained from the same sample, sequenced in a study of control samples from healthy donors and cancer patients. The method was immunoSEQ multiplex PCR; TCRdb's version includes in-frame clones alone and lacks a portion of them. This table holds 120,000 or so clones, 87% found once. The sequenced sample was blood. The receptors derive from a man aged 60 to 69 in good health.

The V and J genes are TRBV28 and TRBJ1-6; D uncertain. Trimming shortened V by 6 bases and J by 10 bases, and 16 bases separated the two germline ends. CDR1 is MDHEN, CDR2 SYDVKM, per germline. The CDR3 loop spans 14 amino acids. Here the CDR3 reads CASRLKGFVSPLHF. The CDR3 coding sequence is TGTGCCAGCAGACTCAAAGGGTTTGTATCACCCCTCCACTTT. The entire variable domain, with the rest obtained from reference TRBV28 and TRBJ1-6, is as follows: DVKVTQSSRYLVKRTGEKVFLECVQDMDHENMFWYRQDPGLGLRLIYFSYDVKMKEKGDIPEGYSVSREKKERFSLILESASTNQTSMYLCASRLKGFVSPLHFGNGTRLTVT.

The chain joins TRBV6-6 to TRBJ1-5, with 12 bases fitting TRBD1. The CDR3 length is 15 residues. The germline V gene has CDR1 MNHNY and CDR2 SVGAGI (reference sequence). V lost 7 bases to trimming and J lost 5 bases; unmatched junction nucleotides: 6. CDR3 amino acids: CASIFGTGGHQPQHF. Here the CDR3 DNA reads TGTGCCAGCATTTTCGGGACAGGGGGCCATCAGCCCCAGCATTTT.

On this clone: This CDR3 is also generated by other DNA sequences in the sample. This chain links TRBV4-3 with TRBJ1-3, with TRBD1 matching over 8 bases. Germline values: CDR1 LGHNA, CDR2 YSLEER. The CDR3 totals 16 residues. V dropped 2 bases and J dropped 1; count of bases not matched to a gene: 4. CDR3 loop: CASSQLTGGSGNTIYF. CDR3 nucleotide sequence: TGCGCCAGCAGCCAATTAACAGGGGGGTCTGGAAACACCATATATTTT.

The chain couples TRBV5-1 to TRBJ2-2; TRBD1 is a possible D gene (5 bases). V lost 0 bases, J lost 7 bases, and 13 bases lay in between. Germline V gives CDR1 SGHRS, CDR2 YFSETQ. The CDR3 runs to 15 residues. In DNA form, the CDR3 reads TGCGCCAGCAGCTTGGCGCAGGGCTATGGCGGGGAGCTGTTTTTT. Protein sequence: CASSLAQGYGGELFF.